The 13 T cell receptor beta chains below all came from one sample that was sequenced in a study of OX40 agonist ivuxolimab in advanced cancers. Some clones are missing from TCRdb's copy, which holds only in-frame ones; the method was immunoSEQ multiplex PCR. The table shows about 83,000 clones, with roughly 83% occurring only once. Sequencing was performed on CD4+ or CD8+ T cells sorted from blood, taken in a trial of the OX40 agonist ivuxolimab. All receptors come from an adult with an advanced solid tumor such as melanoma, head and neck, liver or kidney cancer.

The rearrangement uses TRBV18 and TRBJ1-1; no clear D gene. Germline CDR1 KGHSH, CDR2 LQKENI. The CDR3 consists of 13 residues. V shed 2 bases and J shed 1 base, with 5 bases lying between them. This CDR3 is CASSPIENTEAFF. The CDR3 DNA follows: TGTGCCAGCTCACCAATCGAGAACACTGAAGCTTTCTTT. The full variable domain, completed using reference TRBV18 and TRBJ1-1, is NAGVMQNPRHLVRRRGQEARLRCSPMKGHSHVYWYRQLPEEGLKFMVYLQKENIIDESGMPKERFSAEFPKEGPSILRIQQVVRGDSAAYFCASSPIENTEAFFGQGTRLTVV.

The CDR3 sequence: CASSLEWAQPQHF. The CDR3 DNA is TGTGCCAGCAGTTTAGAGTGGGCTCAGCCCCAGCATTTT. The chain employs TRBV27 and TRBJ1-5, with D unclear. V was trimmed by 2 bases and J by 6 bases, leaving 8 bases between them. CDR3 size: 13 residues. CDR1 is MNHEY, CDR2 SMNVEV, per germline (reference sequence).

The chain joins TRBV5-1 to TRBJ1-4, with D tentatively TRBD1 (5 bases). The CDR3 sequence is 15 residues long. Germline lookup yields CDR1 SGHRS and CDR2 YFSETQ. Trimming took 2 bases from V and 4 from J, leaving 12 bases between them. The CDR3, as DNA: TGCGCCAGCAGCTTATCAGGGACCGTTAATGAAAAACTGTTTTTT. It specifies CASSLSGTVNEKLFF.

V and J are TRBV7-2 and TRBJ1-1, with 8 bases identical to TRBD1. V lost 6 bases and J lost 6; bases outside the gene matches: 3. The CDR3 contains 12 residues. Germline CDR1 and CDR2: SGHTA and FQGNSA. The CDR3 DNA is TGTGCCAGCAGGAGACAGGGGTCTGAAGCTTTCTTT. It codes for CASRRQGSEAFF.

The chain is built from TRBV18 and TRBJ1-1; 7 bases line up with TRBD1. The V gene's germline CDR1 is KGHSH and CDR2 LQKENI. The CDR3 consists of 15 residues. The ends lost 8 bases at V and 0 bases at J; junction bases unmatched: 9. The chain's CDR3 is CASTERRGLNTEAFF. The DNA for the CDR3 is TGTGCCAGCACGGAACGCAGGGGGTTGAACACTGAAGCTTTCTTT.

As concerns this clone: Other DNA variants within this sample encode the same CDR3. The V and J genes are TRBV6-1 and TRBJ1-5; D gene ambiguous. The CDR3 contains 14 residues. Trimming took off 1 base at V and 1 base at J, with 5 bases between the two ends. Germline V gene lookup returns CDR1 MNHNS and CDR2 SASEGT. The CDR3 bases are TGTGCCAGCAGTGAAGTTGGGAGCAATCAGCCCCAGCATTTT. This translates into CASSEVGSNQPQHF.

This rearrangement joins TRBV9 to TRBJ1-1; D is unclear. V was trimmed by 0 bases and J by 5 bases, leaving 8 bases between them. This CDR3 is 13 amino acids long. CDR1 and CDR2 (germline): SGDLS, YYNGEE. DNA of the CDR3: TGTGCCAGCAGCGTAGACTATGTGACTGAAGCTTTCTTT. Translating gives CASSVDYVTEAFF.

The chain is built from TRBV11-3 and TRBJ2-7; D is undetermined. CDR1 SGHNT and CDR2 YENEEA come from the germline V gene. The CDR3 is 14 residues long. Trimming took 5 bases from V and 6 from J, leaving 17 bases between them. The CDR3 DNA reads as TGTGCCAGCAGCCTTCGGGCGCGGCCGGGCGAGCAGTACTTC. Translated: CASSLRARPGEQYF.

The CDR3: CASSSPIFEGGETQYF. The CDR3 DNA is TGTGCCAGCAGCTCCCCGATTTTTGAGGGGGGAGAGACCCAGTACTTC. The chain links TRBV7-8 to TRBJ2-5, with D perhaps being TRBD1 or TRBD2 (6 bases each). Germline V gene lookup returns CDR1 SGHVS and CDR2 FQNEAQ. The CDR3 covers 16 residues. Trimming took 4 bases from V and 4 from J, leaving 19 bases between them.

The CDR3 loop is CASSIDRWNQPQHF. The CDR3 DNA follows: TGTGCCAGTAGTATAGATCGGTGGAATCAGCCCCAGCATTTT. This rearrangement joins TRBV19 to TRBJ1-5; no clear D. This CDR3 has 14 residues. Germline values: CDR1 LNHDA, CDR2 SQIVND (reference sequence). Between the trimmed V and J ends, which lost 0 bases and 4 bases, there was a span of 7 bases.

V usage is TRBV29-1 and J usage is TRBJ2-7; D possibly corresponds to TRBD2 (6 bases). V was clipped by 5 bases and J by 4 bases, with 18 bases between them. The CDR3 totals 14 residues. Germline CDR1 and CDR2: SQVTM and ANQGSEA. The CDR3 protein is CSVWGGDKDYEQYF. The DNA of the CDR3 is TGCAGCGTTTGGGGCGGGGATAAAGATTACGAGCAGTACTTC.

CDR3 residues: CASSNRVITEAFF. CDR3 DNA: TGTGCCAGCAGCAACAGGGTAATCACTGAAGCTTTCTTT. The rearrangement links TRBV7-6 to TRBJ1-1; maybe TRBD1 (6 bases). The germline CDR1 and CDR2 sequences are SGHVS and FNYEAQ. V shed 5 bases and J shed 4 bases, with 11 bases lying between them. The CDR3 consists of 13 residues.

The gene calls are TRBV30 and TRBJ1-2; D might be TRBD1 (5 bases). This CDR3 contains 15 residues. The germline V and J ends were trimmed by 0 bases and 4 bases, with 15 bases remaining between them. Germline V gene lookup returns CDR1 GTSNPN and CDR2 SVGIG (reference sequence). The CDR3 spells CAWSVPKGIAYGYTF. CDR3 sequence (DNA): TGTGCCTGGAGTGTACCTAAGGGGATTGCCTATGGCTACACCTTC.